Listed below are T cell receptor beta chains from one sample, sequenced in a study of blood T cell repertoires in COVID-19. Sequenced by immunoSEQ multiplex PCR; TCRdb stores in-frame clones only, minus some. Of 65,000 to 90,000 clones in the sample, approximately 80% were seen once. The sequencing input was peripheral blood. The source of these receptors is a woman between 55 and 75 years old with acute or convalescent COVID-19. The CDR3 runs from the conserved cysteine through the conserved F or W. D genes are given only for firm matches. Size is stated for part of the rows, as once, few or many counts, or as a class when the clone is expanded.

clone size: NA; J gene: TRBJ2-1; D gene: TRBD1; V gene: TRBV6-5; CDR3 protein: CASSTGQGVEQFF; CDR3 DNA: TGTGCCAGCAGTACGGGACAGGGAGTAGAGCAGTTCTTC
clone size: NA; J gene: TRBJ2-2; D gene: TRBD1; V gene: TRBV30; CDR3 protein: CAWSGASGQGSGELFF; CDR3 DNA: TGTGCCTGGAGTGGGGCGTCGGGACAGGGATCAGGGGAGCTGTTTTTT
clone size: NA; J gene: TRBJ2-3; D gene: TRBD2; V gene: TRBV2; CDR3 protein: CASSEFGTSAPDTQYF; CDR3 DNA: TGTGCCAGCAGTGAATTTGGGACTAGCGCCCCAGATACGCAGTATTTT
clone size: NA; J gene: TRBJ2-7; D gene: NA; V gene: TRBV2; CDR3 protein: CASRAFGSSEQYF; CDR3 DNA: TGTGCCAGCAGGGCCTTCGGGTCGAGCGAGCAGTACTTC
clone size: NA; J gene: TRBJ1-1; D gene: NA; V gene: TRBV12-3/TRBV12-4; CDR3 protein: CASSLGTYEAFF; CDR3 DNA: TGTGCCAGCAGTTTGGGCACTTATGAAGCTTTCTTT
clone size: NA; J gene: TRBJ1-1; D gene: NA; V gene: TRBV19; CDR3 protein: CASSIQGIDTEAFF; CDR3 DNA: TGTGCCAGTAGTATACAGGGGATCGACACTGAAGCTTTCTTT
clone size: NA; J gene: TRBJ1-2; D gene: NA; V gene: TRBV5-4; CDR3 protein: CASKKGGGIDYGYTF; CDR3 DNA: TGTGCCAGCAAAAAGGGGGGGGGCATCGACTATGGCTACACCTTC
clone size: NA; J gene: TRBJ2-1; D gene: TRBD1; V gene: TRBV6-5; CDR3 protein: CASNRYRGQNNEQFF; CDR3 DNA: TGTGCCAGCAACCGGTACAGGGGGCAAAACAATGAGCAGTTCTTC
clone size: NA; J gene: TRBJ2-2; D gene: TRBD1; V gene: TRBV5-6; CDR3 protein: CASSLLGQGDTGELFF; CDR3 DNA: TGTGCCAGCAGCTTGCTCGGACAGGGGGACACCGGGGAGCTGTTTTTT
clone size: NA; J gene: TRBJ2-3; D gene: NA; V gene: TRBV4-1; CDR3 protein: CASSQIWEVAGTDTQYF; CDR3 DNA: TGCGCCAGCAGCCAAATCTGGGAGGTAGCGGGCACAGATACGCAGTATTTT
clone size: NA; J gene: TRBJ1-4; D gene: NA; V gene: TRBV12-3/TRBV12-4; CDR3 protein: CASTPGQNEKLFF; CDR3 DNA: TGTGCCAGCACCCCCGGACAGAACGAAAAACTGTTTTTT
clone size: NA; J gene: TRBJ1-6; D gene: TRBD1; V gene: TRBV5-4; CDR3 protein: CASTKTGGSYNSPLHF; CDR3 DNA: TGTGCCAGCACTAAGACAGGGGGCTCCTATAATTCACCCCTCCACTTT
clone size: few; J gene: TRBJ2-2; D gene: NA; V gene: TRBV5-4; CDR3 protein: CATCRRDNTGELFF; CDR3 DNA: TGTGCCACCTGCCGCAGGGATAACACCGGGGAGCTGTTTTTT
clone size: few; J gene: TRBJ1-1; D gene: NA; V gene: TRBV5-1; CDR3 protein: CASSSDSSFGTEAFF; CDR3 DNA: TGCGCCAGCAGCTCGGACAGTTCATTCGGCACTGAAGCTTTCTTT
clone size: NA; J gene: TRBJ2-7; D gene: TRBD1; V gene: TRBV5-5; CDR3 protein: CASSPPGQGSREQYF; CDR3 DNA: TGTGCCAGCAGCCCACCGGGACAGGGCTCTAGGGAGCAGTACTTC
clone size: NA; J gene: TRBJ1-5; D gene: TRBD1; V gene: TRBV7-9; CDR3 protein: CASSDSGTGTQPQHF; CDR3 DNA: TGTGCCAGCAGCGATAGCGGGACAGGGACTCAGCCCCAGCATTTT
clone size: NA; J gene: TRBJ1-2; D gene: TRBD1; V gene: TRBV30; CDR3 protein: CAWSYRGRRGYTF; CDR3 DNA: TGTGCCTGGAGTTACAGGGGGCGACGCGGCTACACCTTC
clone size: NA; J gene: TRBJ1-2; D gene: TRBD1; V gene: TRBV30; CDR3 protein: CAWTRTGYYGYTF; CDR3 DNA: TGTGCCTGGACGCGGACAGGCTACTATGGCTACACCTTC
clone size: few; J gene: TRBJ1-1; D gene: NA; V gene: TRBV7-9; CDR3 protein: CASSLDDRMNTEAFF; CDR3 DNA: TGTGCCAGCAGCTTAGATGACAGGATGAACACTGAAGCTTTCTTT
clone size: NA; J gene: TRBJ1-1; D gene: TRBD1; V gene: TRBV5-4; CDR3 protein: CASSRQGWMNTEAFF; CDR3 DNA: TGTGCCAGCAGTAGACAGGGATGGATGAACACTGAAGCTTTCTTT